What follows are 13 T cell receptor beta chains derived from one specimen sequenced in a study of blood T cell repertoires in COVID-19. Repertoires were generated with immunoSEQ multiplex PCR, while TCRdb's copy carries only in-frame clones and drops some. This table holds around 44,000 clones, roughly 90% found once. The sequencing sample was made of peripheral blood. These TCRs come from a human donor in a cohort sampled during active COVID-19.

This chain uses TRBV6-5 with TRBJ1-2, with D maybe TRBD1 (6 bases). The CDR3 is 14 amino acids. The germline CDR1 and CDR2 sequences are MNHEY and SVGAGI. With 5 bases removed from V and 4 bases from J, the gap between germline ends came to 14 bases. CDR3 DNA: TGTGCCAGCAGTCTTCAGACAGGCCCCTATGGCTACACCTTC. Amino acid sequence: CASSLQTGPYGYTF.

V gene TRBV6-2 or TRBV6-3 combines with J gene TRBJ1-5, with D maybe TRBD1 (6 bases). The CDR3 sequence is 15 residues long. CDR1 MNHEY and CDR2 SVGEGT come from the germline V gene. V was pared by 4 bases and J by 8 bases, with 18 bases between. The CDR3 DNA is TGTGCCAGCAGTTCTGGAACACAGGGTAAGAAGCCCCAGCATTTT. This sequence encodes CASSSGTQGKKPQHF.

This chain joins TRBV7-2 and TRBJ2-7; possibly TRBD1 for D (6 bases). The germline V gene encodes CDR1 SGHTA and CDR2 FQGNSA. Trimming took off 4 bases at V and 7 bases at J, with 8 bases between the two ends. CDR3 size: 11 residues. The CDR3 sequence is CASSSRGEQYF. CDR3 DNA sequence: TGTGCCAGCAGCTCGAGGGGGGAGCAGTACTTC.

The chain employs TRBV10-3 and TRBJ1-5; 8 bases fit TRBD1. Looked up from germline, CDR1 is ENHRY and CDR2 is SYGVKD. The CDR3 length is 16 residues. The junction had 4 bases not matched to a gene; V was cut back by 3 bases and J by 0 bases. The CDR3 spells CAISDGQGSSNQPQHF. DNA of the CDR3: TGTGCCATCAGTGACGGACAGGGATCTAGCAATCAGCCCCAGCATTTT.

The chain combines TRBV6-2 or TRBV6-3 with TRBJ2-3; 7 bases align to TRBD1. Germline trimming cut 2 bases from V and 2 bases from J; bases unmatched to any gene: 10. There are 17 residues in the CDR3. Looked up from germline, CDR1 is MNHEY and CDR2 is SVGEGT. The CDR3 nucleotides are TGTGCCAGCAGTTACGCGATAACAGGGGAATTCACAGATACGCAGTATTTT. This sequence encodes CASSYAITGEFTDTQYF.

This sequence joins TRBV7-3 and TRBJ2-2; D is undetermined. CDR1 SGHTA and CDR2 FQGTGA come from the germline V gene. Trimming shortened V by 2 bases and J by 6 bases, and 4 bases separated the two germline ends. This CDR3 has 12 amino acids. The CDR3 nucleotides are TGTGCCAGCAGCTTACCTCCCGGGGAGCTGTTTTTT. It codes for CASSLPPGELFF.

J is TRBJ2-5 and V is TRBV12-3 or TRBV12-4, with a tentative D call TRBD1 (5 bases). The CDR3 is 12 residues long. V lost 3 bases, J lost 3 bases, and 5 bases lay in between. CDR3 sequence reads: CASSFREETQYF. CDR3 nucleotide sequence: TGTGCCAGCAGTTTCAGGGAAGAGACCCAGTACTTC.

The J gene is TRBJ2-2, the V gene TRBV11-2, with TRBD2 matching 10 bases. The ends lost 2 bases at V and 2 bases at J; junction bases unmatched: 11. CDR1 SGHAT and CDR2 FQNNGV come from the germline V gene. The CDR3 is made up of 19 amino acids. This CDR3 reads CASSLKLAGWSENTGELFF. CDR3 in DNA: TGTGCCAGCAGCTTAAAACTAGCGGGATGGAGTGAAAACACCGGGGAGCTGTTTTTT.

V is TRBV27 and J is TRBJ1-3; 7 bases map to TRBD1. The V gene end was trimmed by 2 bases and the J gene end by 5 bases; junction bases not matched to a gene: 15. This CDR3 is built from 18 residues. Per germline, CDR1 MNHEY and CDR2 SMNVEV (reference sequence). CDR3 nucleotides: TGTGCCAGCAGTTTAAACGAAGGAGACAGGGAGGTAAGAAACACCATATATTTT. Translating gives CASSLNEGDREVRNTIYF.

The chain recombines TRBV3-1 (or the pseudogene TRBV3-2) with TRBJ2-1; 15 nucleotides align to TRBD2. The length of the CDR3 is 18 residues. CDR1 LGHDT and CDR2 YNNKEL come from the germline V gene (reference sequence). After removal of 7 bases from V and 0 bases from J, the junction contained 7 bases not matched to a gene. The CDR3 region has the DNA TGTGCCAGCACCGGACTAGCGGGAGGGCGGGGCTCCTACAATGAGCAGTTCTTC. This encodes CASTGLAGGRGSYNEQFF.

V and J are TRBV28 and TRBJ1-1, with D perhaps TRBD1 (6 bases). The CDR3 runs 13 residues. The germline V gene has CDR1 MDHEN and CDR2 SYDVKM. With 7 bases removed from V and 0 bases from J, the gap between germline ends came to 9 bases. This CDR3 is CASKTGLNTEAFF. In nucleotides, the CDR3 is TGTGCCAGCAAAACAGGGTTGAACACTGAAGCTTTCTTT.

In its sample, this clone was seen once. The rearrangement joins TRBV4-3 to TRBJ1-3; no firm D call. The CDR3 is made up of 18 amino acids. Germline V gene sequence: CDR1 LGHNA, CDR2 YSLEER. V gave up 0 bases and J gave up 4 bases, with 19 bases separating them. The CDR3 sequence is CASSQEYYGRLAGNTIYF. In DNA form, the CDR3 reads TGCGCCAGCAGCCAAGAATATTACGGCAGGCTCGCGGGAAACACCATATATTTT.

This chain joins TRBV6-1 and TRBJ2-1; D possibly corresponds to TRBD1 (5 bases). Germline V gives CDR1 MNHNS, CDR2 SASEGT. Trimming cost V 2 bases and J 6 bases, with 11 bases left between them. The CDR3 is 14 amino acids. This chain's CDR3 is CASSEWGSANEQFF. The CDR3, as DNA: TGTGCCAGCAGTGAATGGGGCTCCGCCAATGAGCAGTTCTTC.